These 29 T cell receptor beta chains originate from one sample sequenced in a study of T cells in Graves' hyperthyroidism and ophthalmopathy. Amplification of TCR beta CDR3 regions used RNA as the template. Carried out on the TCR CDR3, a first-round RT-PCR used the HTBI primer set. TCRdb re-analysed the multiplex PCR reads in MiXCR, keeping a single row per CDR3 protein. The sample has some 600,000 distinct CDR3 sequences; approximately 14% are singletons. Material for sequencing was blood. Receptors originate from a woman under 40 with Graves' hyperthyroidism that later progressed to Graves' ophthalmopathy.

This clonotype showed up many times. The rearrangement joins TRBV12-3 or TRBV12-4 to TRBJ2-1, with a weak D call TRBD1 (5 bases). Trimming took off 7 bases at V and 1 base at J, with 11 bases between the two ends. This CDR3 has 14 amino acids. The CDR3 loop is CASKQGESYNEQFF. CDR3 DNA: TGTGCCAGCAAGCAGGGTGAGTCCTACAATGAGCAGTTCTTC.

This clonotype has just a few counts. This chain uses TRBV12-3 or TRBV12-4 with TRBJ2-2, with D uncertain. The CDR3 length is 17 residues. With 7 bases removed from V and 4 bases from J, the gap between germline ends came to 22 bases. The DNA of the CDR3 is TGTGCCAGCAATTCCCACCTCCTGGATTTGGGCACCGGGGAGCTGTTTTTT. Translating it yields CASNSHLLDLGTGELFF.

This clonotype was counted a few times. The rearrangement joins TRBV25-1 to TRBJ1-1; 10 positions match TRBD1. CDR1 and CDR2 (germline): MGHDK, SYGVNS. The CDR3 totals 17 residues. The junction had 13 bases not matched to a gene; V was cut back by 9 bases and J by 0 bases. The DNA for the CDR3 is TGTGCCAGTCCTCCGGGACAGGGGACCTTCATGAACACTGAAGCTTTCTTT. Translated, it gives CASPPGQGTFMNTEAFF.

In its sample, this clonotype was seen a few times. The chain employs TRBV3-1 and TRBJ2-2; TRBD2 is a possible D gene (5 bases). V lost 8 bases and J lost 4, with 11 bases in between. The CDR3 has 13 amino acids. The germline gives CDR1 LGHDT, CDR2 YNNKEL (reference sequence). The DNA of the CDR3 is TGTGCCAGCGGGAGTTGGGCCACCGGGGAGCTGTTTTTT. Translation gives CASGSWATGELFF.

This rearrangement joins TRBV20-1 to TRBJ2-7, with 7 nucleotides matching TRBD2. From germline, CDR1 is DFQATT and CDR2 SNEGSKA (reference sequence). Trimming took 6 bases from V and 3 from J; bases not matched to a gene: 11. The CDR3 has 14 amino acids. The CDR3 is CSAPPLGRLYEQYF. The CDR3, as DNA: TGCAGTGCCCCCCCCCTCGGGAGGCTCTACGAGCAGTACTTC.

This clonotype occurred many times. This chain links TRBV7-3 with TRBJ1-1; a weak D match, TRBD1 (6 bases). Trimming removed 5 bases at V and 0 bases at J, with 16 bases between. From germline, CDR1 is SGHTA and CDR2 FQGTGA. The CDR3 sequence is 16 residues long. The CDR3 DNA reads TGTGCCAGCAGCCAAGGGGGACTGGCCGTGAACACTGAAGCTTTCTTT. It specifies CASSQGGLAVNTEAFF.

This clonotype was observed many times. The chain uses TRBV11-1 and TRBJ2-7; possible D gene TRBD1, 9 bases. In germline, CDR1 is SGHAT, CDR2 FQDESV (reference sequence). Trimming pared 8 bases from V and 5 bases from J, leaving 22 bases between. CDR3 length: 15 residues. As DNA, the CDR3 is TGTGCCAGCCTCGGGAGGGGGACAGGGACCGACGAGCAGTACTTC. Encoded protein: CASLGRGTGTDEQYF.

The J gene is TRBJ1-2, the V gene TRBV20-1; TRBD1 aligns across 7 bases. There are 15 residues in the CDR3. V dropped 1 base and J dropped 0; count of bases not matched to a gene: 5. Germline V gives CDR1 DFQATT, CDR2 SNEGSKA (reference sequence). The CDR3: CSARARTGSNYGYTF. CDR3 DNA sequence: TGCAGTGCTAGAGCCCGGACAGGATCTAACTATGGCTACACCTTC.

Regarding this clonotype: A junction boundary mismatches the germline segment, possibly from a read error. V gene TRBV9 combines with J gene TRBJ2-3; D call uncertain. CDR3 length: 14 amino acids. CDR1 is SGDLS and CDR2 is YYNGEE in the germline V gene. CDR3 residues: CASSVASQIDTRYF. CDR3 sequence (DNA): TGTGCCAGCAGCGTAGCCAGCCAGATAGATACGCGGTATTTT.

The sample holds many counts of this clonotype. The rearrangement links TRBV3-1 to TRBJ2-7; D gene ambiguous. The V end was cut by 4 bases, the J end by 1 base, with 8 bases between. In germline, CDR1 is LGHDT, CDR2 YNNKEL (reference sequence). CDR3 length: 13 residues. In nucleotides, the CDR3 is TGTGCCAGCAGCCGCGGTGAGTCCTACGAGCAGTACTTC. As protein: CASSRGESYEQYF.

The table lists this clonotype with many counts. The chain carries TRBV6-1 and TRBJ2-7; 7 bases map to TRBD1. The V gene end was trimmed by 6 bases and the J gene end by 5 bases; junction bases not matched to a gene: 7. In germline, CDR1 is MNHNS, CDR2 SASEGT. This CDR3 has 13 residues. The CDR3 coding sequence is TGTGCCAGCAGCGCCCTGACAGGGAACGAGCAGTACTTC. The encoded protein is CASSALTGNEQYF.

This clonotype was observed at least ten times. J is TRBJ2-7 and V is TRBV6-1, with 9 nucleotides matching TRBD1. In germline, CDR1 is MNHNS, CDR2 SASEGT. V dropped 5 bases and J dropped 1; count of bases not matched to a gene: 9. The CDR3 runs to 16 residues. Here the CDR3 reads CASSYRDRATSYEQYF. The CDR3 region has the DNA TGTGCCAGCAGTTATCGGGACAGGGCGACTTCCTACGAGCAGTACTTC.

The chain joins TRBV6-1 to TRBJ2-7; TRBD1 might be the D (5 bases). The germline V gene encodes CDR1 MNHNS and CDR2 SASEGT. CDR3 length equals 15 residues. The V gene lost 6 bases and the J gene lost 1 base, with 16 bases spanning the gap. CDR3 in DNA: TGTGCCAGCAGGGCCCTAAGGGGCCTGTCCTACGAGCAGTACTTC. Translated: CASRALRGLSYEQYF.

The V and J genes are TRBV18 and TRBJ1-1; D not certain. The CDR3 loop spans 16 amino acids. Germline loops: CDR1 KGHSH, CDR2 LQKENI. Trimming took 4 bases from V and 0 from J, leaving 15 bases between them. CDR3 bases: TGTGCCAGCTCACGGATCACACGCTCCATGAACACTGAAGCTTTCTTT. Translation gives CASSRITRSMNTEAFF.

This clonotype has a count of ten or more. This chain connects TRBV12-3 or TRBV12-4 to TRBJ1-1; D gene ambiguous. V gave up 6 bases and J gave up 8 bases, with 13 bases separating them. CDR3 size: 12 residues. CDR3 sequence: CASRSHAREAFF. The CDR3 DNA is TGTGCCAGCAGATCTCATGCGAGGGAAGCTTTCTTT.

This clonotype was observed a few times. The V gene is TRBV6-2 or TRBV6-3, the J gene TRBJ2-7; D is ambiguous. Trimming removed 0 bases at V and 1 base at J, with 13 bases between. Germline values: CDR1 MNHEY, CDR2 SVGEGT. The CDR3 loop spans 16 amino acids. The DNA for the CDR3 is TGTGCCAGCAGTTACTCCATTATAAGTGGGTCCTACGAGCAGTACTTC. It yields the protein CASSYSIISGSYEQYF.

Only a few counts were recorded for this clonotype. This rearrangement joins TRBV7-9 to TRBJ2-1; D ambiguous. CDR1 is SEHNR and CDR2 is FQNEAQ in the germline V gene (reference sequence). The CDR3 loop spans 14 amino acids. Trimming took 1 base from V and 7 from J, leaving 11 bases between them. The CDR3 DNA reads TGTGCCAGCAGCTTAGTGACTGACGCTAATGAGCAGTTCTTC. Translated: CASSLVTDANEQFF.

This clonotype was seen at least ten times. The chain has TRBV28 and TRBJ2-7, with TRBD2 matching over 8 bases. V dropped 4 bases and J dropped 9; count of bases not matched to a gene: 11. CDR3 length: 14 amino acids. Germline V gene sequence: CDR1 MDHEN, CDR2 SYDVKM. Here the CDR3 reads CASSSASGPEVQYF. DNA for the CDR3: TGTGCCAGCAGTTCGGCTAGCGGGCCAGAGGTGCAGTACTTC.

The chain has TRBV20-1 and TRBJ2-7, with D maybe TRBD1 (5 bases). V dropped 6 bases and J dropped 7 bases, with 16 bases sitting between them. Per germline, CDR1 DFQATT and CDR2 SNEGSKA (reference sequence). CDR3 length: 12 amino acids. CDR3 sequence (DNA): TGCAGTGCGAGTAGACAGTTCGAGGAGCAGTACTTC. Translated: CSASRQFEEQYF.

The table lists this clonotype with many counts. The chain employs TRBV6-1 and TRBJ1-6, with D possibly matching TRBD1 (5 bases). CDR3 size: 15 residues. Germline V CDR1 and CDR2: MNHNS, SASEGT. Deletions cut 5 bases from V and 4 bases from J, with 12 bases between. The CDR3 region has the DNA TGTGCCAGCAGTTACGGGACCCATTATAATTCACCCCTCCACTTT. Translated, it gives CASSYGTHYNSPLHF.

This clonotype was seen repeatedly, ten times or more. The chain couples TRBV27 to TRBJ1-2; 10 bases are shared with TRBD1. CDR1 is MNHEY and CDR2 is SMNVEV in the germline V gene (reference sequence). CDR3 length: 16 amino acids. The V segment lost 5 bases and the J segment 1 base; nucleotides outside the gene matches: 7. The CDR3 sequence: CASSPGQGDFNYGYTF. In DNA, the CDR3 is TGTGCCAGCAGTCCCGGACAGGGGGACTTTAACTATGGCTACACCTTC.

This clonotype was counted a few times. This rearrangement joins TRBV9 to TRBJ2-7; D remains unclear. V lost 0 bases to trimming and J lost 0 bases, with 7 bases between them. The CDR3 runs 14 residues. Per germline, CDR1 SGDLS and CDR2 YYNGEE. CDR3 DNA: TGTGCCAGCAGCGTAGAACCAGTCTCCTACGAGCAGTACTTC. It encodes CASSVEPVSYEQYF.

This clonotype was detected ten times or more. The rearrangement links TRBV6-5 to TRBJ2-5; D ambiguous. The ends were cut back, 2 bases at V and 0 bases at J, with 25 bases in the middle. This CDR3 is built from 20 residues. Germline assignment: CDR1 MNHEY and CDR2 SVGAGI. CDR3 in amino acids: CASSYEVGSNPWPDQETQYF. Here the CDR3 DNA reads TGTGCCAGCAGTTACGAAGTAGGAAGTAACCCGTGGCCAGACCAAGAGACCCAGTACTTC.

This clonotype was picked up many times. The CDR3 spells CSAPLAGAHNEQFF. CDR3 DNA: TGCAGTGCCCCACTAGCGGGAGCACACAATGAGCAGTTCTTC. V and J are TRBV20-1 and TRBJ2-1; 11 bases fit TRBD2. The CDR3 has 14 residues. J was trimmed by 5 bases and V by 6 bases; bases with no gene match: 6. CDR1 and CDR2 from the germline V gene are DFQATT and SNEGSKA (reference sequence).

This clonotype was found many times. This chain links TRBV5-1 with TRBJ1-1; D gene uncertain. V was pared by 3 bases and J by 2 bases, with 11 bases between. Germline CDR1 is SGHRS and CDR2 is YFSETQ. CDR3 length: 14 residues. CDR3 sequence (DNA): TGCGCCAGCAGCTCCGGGTCCGATAACACTGAAGCTTTCTTT. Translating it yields CASSSGSDNTEAFF.

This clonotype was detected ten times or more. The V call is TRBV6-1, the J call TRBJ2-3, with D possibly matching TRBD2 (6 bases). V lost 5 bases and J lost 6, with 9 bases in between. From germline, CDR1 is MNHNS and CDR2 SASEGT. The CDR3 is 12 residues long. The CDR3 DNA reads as TGTGCCAGCAGTACGAGCGGGGATACGCAGTATTTT. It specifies CASSTSGDTQYF.

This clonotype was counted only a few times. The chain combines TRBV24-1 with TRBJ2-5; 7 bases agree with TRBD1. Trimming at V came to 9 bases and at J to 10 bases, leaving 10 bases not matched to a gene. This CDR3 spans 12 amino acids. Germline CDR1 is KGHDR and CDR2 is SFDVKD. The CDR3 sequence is CATGSLGQDQYF. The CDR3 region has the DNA TGTGCCACCGGGTCTTTAGGACAGGACCAGTACTTC.

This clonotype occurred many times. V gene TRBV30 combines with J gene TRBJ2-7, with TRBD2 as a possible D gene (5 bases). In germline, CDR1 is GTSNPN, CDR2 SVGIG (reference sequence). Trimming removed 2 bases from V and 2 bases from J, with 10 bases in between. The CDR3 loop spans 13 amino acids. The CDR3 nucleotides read TGTGCCTGGAGTAATATCGGGGCCTACGAGCAGTACTTC. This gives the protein CAWSNIGAYEQYF.

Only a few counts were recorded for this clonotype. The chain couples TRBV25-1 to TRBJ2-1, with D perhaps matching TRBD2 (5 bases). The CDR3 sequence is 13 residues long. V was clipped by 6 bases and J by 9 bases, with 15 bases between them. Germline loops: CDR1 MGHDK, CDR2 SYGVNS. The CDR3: CASSPVGSGEQFF. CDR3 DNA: TGTGCCAGCAGCCCCGTGGGGAGCGGTGAGCAGTTCTTC.